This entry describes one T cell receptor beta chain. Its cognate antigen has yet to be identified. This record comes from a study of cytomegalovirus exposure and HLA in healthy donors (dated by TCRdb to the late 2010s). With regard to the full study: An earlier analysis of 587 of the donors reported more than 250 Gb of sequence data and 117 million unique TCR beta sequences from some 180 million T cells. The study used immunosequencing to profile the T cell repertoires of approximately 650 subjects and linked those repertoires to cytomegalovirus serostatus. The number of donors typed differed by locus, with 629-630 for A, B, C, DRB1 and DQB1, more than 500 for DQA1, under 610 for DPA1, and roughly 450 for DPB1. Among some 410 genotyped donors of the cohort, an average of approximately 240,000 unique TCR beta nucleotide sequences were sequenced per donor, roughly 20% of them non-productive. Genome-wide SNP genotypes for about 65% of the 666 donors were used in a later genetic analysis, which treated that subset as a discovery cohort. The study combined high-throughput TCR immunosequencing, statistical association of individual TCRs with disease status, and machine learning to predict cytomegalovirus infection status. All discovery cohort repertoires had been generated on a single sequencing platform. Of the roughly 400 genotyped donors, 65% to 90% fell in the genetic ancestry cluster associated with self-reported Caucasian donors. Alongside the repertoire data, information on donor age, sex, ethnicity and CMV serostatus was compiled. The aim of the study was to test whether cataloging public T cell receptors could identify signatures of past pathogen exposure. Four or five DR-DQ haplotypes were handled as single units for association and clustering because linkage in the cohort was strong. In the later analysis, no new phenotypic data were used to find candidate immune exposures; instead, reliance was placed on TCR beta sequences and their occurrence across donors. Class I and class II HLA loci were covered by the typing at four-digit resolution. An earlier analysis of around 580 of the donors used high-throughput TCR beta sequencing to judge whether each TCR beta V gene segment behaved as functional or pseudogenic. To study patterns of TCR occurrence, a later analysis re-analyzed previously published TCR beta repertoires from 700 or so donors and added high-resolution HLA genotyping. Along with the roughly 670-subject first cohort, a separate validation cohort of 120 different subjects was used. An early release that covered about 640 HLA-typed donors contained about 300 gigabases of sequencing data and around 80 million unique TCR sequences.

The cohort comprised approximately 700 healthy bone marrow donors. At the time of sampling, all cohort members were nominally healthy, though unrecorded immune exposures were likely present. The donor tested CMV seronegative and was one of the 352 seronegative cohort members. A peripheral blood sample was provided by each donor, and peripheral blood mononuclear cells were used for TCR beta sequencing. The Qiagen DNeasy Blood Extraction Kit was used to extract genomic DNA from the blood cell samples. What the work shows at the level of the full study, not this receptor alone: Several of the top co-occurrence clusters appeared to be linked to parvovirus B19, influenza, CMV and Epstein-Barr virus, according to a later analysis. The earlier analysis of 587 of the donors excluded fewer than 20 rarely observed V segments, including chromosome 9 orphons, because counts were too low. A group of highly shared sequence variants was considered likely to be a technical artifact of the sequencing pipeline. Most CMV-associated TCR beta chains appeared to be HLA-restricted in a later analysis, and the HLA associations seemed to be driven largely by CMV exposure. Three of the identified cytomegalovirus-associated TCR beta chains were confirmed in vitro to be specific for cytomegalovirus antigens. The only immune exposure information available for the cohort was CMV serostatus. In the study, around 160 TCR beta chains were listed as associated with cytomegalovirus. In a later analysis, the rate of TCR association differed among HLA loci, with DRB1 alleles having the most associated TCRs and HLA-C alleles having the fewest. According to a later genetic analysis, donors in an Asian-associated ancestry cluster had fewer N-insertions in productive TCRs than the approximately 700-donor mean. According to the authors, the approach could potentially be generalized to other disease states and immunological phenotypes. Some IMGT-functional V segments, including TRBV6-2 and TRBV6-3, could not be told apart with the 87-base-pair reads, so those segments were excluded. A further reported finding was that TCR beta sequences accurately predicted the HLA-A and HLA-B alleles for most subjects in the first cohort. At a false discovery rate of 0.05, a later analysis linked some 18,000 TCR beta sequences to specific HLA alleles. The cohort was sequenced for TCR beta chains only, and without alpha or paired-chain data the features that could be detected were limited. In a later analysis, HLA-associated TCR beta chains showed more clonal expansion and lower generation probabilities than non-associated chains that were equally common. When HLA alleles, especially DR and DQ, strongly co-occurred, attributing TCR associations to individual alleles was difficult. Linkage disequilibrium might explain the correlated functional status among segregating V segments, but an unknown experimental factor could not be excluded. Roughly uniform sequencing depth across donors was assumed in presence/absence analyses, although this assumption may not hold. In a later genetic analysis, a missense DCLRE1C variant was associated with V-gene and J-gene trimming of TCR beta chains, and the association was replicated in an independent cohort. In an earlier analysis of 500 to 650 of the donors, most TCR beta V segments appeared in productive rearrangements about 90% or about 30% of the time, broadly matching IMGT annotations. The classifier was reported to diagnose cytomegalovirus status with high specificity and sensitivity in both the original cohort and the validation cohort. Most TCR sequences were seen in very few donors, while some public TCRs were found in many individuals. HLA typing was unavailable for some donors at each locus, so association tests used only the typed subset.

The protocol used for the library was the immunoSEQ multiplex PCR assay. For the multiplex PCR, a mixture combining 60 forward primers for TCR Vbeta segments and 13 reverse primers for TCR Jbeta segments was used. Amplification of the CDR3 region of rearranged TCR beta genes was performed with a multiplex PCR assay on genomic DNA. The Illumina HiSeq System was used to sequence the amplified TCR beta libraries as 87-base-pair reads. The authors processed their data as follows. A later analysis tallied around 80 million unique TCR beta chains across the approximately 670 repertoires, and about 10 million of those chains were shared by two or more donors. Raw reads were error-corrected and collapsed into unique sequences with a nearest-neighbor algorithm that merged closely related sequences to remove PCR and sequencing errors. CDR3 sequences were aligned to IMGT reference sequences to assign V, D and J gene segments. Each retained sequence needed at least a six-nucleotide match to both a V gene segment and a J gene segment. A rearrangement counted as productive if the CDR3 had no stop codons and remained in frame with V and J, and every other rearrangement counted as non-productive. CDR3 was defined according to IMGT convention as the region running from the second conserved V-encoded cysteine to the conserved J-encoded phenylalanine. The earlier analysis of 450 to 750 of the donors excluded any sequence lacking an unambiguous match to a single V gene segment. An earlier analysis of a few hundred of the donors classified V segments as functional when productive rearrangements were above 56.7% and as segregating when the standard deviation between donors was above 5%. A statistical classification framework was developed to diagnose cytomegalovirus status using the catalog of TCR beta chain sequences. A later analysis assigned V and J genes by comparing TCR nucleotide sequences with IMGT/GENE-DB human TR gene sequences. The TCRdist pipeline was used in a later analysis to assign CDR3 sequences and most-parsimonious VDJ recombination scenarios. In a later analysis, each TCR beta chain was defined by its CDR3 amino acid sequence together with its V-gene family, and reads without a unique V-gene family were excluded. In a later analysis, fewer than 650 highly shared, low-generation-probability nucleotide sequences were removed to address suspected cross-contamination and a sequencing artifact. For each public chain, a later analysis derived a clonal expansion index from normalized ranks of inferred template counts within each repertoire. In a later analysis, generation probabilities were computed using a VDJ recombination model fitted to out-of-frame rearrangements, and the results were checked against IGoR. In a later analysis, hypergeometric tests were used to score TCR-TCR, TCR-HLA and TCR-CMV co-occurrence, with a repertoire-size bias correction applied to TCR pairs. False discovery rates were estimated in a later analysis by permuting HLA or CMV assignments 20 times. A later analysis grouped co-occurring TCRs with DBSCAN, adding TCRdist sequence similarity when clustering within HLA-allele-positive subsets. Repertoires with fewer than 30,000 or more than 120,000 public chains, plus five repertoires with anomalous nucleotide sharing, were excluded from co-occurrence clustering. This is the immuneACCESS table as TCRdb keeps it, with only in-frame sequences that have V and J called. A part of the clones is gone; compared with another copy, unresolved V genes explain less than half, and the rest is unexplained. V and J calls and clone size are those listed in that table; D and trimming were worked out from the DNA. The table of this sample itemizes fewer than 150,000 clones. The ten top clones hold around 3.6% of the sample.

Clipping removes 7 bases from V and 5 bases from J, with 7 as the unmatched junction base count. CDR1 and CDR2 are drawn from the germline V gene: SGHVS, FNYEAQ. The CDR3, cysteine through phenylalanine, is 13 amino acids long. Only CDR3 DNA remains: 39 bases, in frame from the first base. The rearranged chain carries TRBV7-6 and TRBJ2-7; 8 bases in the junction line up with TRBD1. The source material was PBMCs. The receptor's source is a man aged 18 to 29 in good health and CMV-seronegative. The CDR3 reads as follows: CASIGQGNNEQYF. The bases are TGTGCCAGCATCGGACAGGGCAACAACGAGCAGTACTTC.